Listed below are T cell receptor beta chains from one sample, sequenced in a study of blood T cell repertoires in COVID-19. Sequencing was performed with immunoSEQ multiplex PCR; in TCRdb, only in-frame clones are kept and a portion is missing. The data show about 44,000 clones, with approximately 86% seen just once and about 4% held by the top ten. Sequenced material: peripheral blood. Source of these receptors: a woman in her 70s with acute or convalescent COVID-19. Both conserved end residues are part of each CDR3. Rows give clone size only sometimes, using once, few, many, or a class for an expanded clone.

clone size: .
V gene: TRBV7-2
CDR3 protein: CARPRAATDTQYF

clone size: .
V gene: TRBV18
CDR3 protein: CASSQTGGENQPQHF

clone size: once
V gene: TRBV9
CDR3 protein: CASSVGDRGQPQHF

clone size: .
V gene: TRBV5-1
CDR3 protein: CASSLAGVGEKLFF

clone size: .
V gene: TRBV4-3
CDR3 protein: CASSQGRTSDSYEQYF

clone size: .
V gene: TRBV15
CDR3 protein: CATSRGTPGLAGEHEQFF

clone size: .
V gene: TRBV9
CDR3 protein: CASSVWEGGYEQYF

clone size: .
V gene: TRBV5-1
CDR3 protein: CASSLGGGGETQYF

clone size: .
V gene: TRBV9
CDR3 protein: CASSVESSSYNEQFF

clone size: .
V gene: TRBV7-9
CDR3 protein: CASSLPNQGAVNTGELFF

clone size: .
V gene: TRBV6-1
CDR3 protein: CASSEAWGGETQYF

clone size: .
V gene: TRBV11-3
CDR3 protein: CASSLGPVSYNEQFF

clone size: .
V gene: TRBV3-1/TRBV3-2
CDR3 protein: CASSPLTSGSGTGELFF

clone size: few
V gene: TRBV2
CDR3 protein: CASSEGVAGRETGELFF

clone size: .
V gene: TRBV14
CDR3 protein: CASSQYGRGRSNEKLFF

clone size: .
V gene: TRBV7-7
CDR3 protein: CASSVGTSGSYEQYF

clone size: .
V gene: TRBV2
CDR3 protein: CASKRALADEQYF

clone size: once
V gene: TRBV5-1
CDR3 protein: CASSRPGQGTEAFF